These 29 T cell receptor beta chains were all obtained from the same sample, sequenced in a study of T cells in women clearing cervical HPV infection. Using immunoSEQ multiplex PCR, the repertoire was profiled, and TCRdb retains in-frame clones only, with some absent. There are about 39,000 clones in the sample, with around 6.5% held by the top ten. Sequences were obtained from blood buffy coat. These TCRs come from a woman aged 18-70 years with a cervical HPV16 infection that either progressed to CIN3+ or cleared (not recorded which).

Of note for this clone: The read stops 3 residues short of the end of the CDR3; the missing end is completed from the germline J gene. The rearrangement links TRBV2 to TRBJ2-5; 8 nucleotides line up with TRBD1. The CDR3 covers 12 residues. V lost 8 bases to trimming and J lost 5 bases; unmatched junction nucleotides: 4. Germline-derived CDR1 and CDR2 are SNHLY and FYNNEI. CDR3 loop: CASGRTGETQYF. The covered CDR3 bases are TGTGCCAGCGGGAGGACAGGGGAGACC.

As for this clone: A junction end diverges from the germline sequence, so it may reflect a read error. The read ends 3 residues shy of where the CDR3 ends; the end is completed using the germline J gene. V gene TRBV19 combines with J gene TRBJ2-4; no clear D. The CDR3 runs to 13 residues. Germline V CDR1 and CDR2: LNHDA, SQIVND (reference sequence). CDR3 DNA (partial): TGTGCCAGTAGTGTAGACTTCAAAAACATT. It codes for CASSVDFKNI. From start to end, the CDR3 is CASSVDFKNIQYF.

Worth noting for this clone: The read comes to an end 3 residues before the CDR3 does, leaving the germline J gene to fill in the end. The gene calls are TRBV7-9 and TRBJ2-3, with D possibly being TRBD1 (6 bases). The CDR3 runs to 14 residues. Germline values: CDR1 SEHNR, CDR2 FQNEAQ (reference sequence). The V and J ends lost 4 bases and 6 bases respectively, with 14 bases between them. CDR3 DNA (partial): TGTGCCAGCAGCTGGGGGCCCGCTGGGGATACG. Its protein is CASSWGPAGDT. The entire CDR3 protein is CASSWGPAGDTQYF.

Comments on this clone: The read ends 3 residues before the CDR3 terminus; that terminus is restored from the germline J gene. V and J are TRBV19 and TRBJ1-2; no definite D call. Germline V gene data show CDR1 as LNHDA and CDR2 as SQIVND (reference sequence). This CDR3 has 17 residues. The germline V and J ends were trimmed by 4 bases and 2 bases, with 20 bases remaining between them. CDR3 sequence reads: CASSTGTAAFLNYGYTF. Incomplete CDR3 DNA: TGTGCCAGTAGTACAGGAACGGCAGCCTTTTTAAACTATGGC.

Comments on this clone: The sequenced fragment ends 3 residues before the CDR3 boundary, so the rest is inferred from the germline J gene. This chain joins TRBV18 and TRBJ1-4; 8 nucleotides align to TRBD1. The CDR3 runs to 16 residues. The V segment lost 3 bases and the J segment 3 bases; nucleotides outside the gene matches: 6. Germline V gene data show CDR1 as KGHSH and CDR2 as LQKENI. The covered CDR3 bases are TGTGCCAGCTCACCGACCGACAGGGGCGCTAATGAAAAA. Protein: CASSPTDRGANEK. The entire CDR3 protein is CASSPTDRGANEKLFF. Full variable domain (remainder filled in from reference TRBV18 and TRBJ1-4): NAGVMQNPRHLVRRRGQEARLRCSPMKGHSHVYWYRQLPEEGLKFMVYLQKENIIDESGMPKERFSAEFPKEGPSILRIQQVVRGDSAAYFCASSPTDRGANEKLFFGSGTQLSVL.

CDR3 in amino acids: CASSQSGVSGYTF. The CDR3 DNA, read in part, is TGTGCCAGCAGCCAATCAGGGGTCTCTGGC. This chain links TRBV7-9 with TRBJ1-2; weak D call: TRBD1 (6 bases). The read ends 3 residues shy of where the CDR3 ends; the end is completed using the germline J gene. The CDR3 is 13 residues long. Germline V lookup: CDR1 SEHNR, CDR2 FQNEAQ (reference sequence). The V and J ends lost 5 bases and 7 bases respectively, with 14 bases between them.

Regarding this clone: The CDR3 extends 3 residues past the end of the read, so its final part is completed from the germline J gene. The chain couples TRBV7-7 to TRBJ2-2; perhaps TRBD2 as D (5 bases). V dropped 2 bases and J dropped 4 bases, with 8 bases sitting between them. CDR1 and CDR2 (germline): SSHAT, FNYEAQ (reference sequence). There are 14 residues in the CDR3. The part of the CDR3 DNA that was read is TGTGCCAGCAGCTTAAGCGGTATCACCGGGGAG. Amino acid sequence: CASSLSGITGE. The full CDR3 reads CASSLSGITGELFF.

For this clone: The read ends 3 residues early relative to the CDR3; the germline J gene fills the gap. The chain recombines TRBV7-2 with TRBJ2-7; D may be TRBD2 (5 bases). Trimming left V 6 bases short and J 0 bases short, with 15 bases between. Germline V CDR1 and CDR2: SGHTA, FQGNSA. The CDR3 is 15 residues long. The DNA read from the CDR3 is TGTGCCAGCAGGCGCCTTTGGACTCCCTCCTACGAG. Translation: CASRRLWTPSYE. The whole CDR3 is CASRRLWTPSYEQYF.

Comment on this clone: The CDR3 end falls 3 residues outside the read, so it is completed with the germline J gene. The gene calls are TRBV7-3 and TRBJ2-2; 7 bases are shared with TRBD2. V shed 1 base, J shed 0 bases, and the junction held 2 bases outside the gene matches. The CDR3 totals 16 residues. The germline V gene encodes CDR1 SGHTA and CDR2 FQGTGA. The part of the CDR3 DNA that was read is TGTGCCAGCAGCTTAATGGGAGGGGCGAACACCGGGGAG. Translation: CASSLMGGANTGE. The CDR3 reads in full as CASSLMGGANTGELFF. Looking up the rest from reference TRBV7-3 and TRBJ2-2 gives the full variable domain: GAGVSQTPSNKVTEKGKYVELRCDPISGHTALYWYRQSLGQGPEFLIYFQGTGAADDSGLPNDRFFAVRPEGSVSTLKIQRTERGDSAVYLCASSLMGGANTGELFFGEGSRLTVL.

A word on this clone: The read stops 3 residues short of the end of the CDR3; the missing end is completed from the germline J gene. This chain joins TRBV28 and TRBJ2-7; 10 bases are shared with TRBD2. The CDR3 covers 15 residues. V was pared by 5 bases and J by 3 bases, with 7 bases of the junction left unmatched. The germline gives CDR1 MDHEN, CDR2 SYDVKM. The CDR3 reads CASSQLSGRDYEQYF. CDR3 DNA, as far as it was read: TGTGCCAGCAGTCAATTGAGCGGGAGGGACTACGAG.

About this clone: The CDR3 end lies 3 residues beyond the end of the read and is filled in from the germline J gene. The chain employs TRBV7-3 and TRBJ1-2, with D maybe TRBD1 (6 bases). CDR1 and CDR2 from the germline V gene are SGHTA and FQGTGA. This CDR3 comprises 14 residues. Partial CDR3 DNA: TGTGCCAGCAGCTTAACGGACAGCTCCTACGAC. It yields the protein CASSLTDSSYD. The whole CDR3 protein reads CASSLTDSSYDYTF.

On this clone itself: The CDR3 end is not reached by the read, which stops 3 residues before it; the germline J gene fills it in. The rearrangement uses TRBV11-1 and TRBJ2-3; possible D gene TRBD2, 6 bases. Germline assignment: CDR1 SGHAT and CDR2 FQDESV (reference sequence). The CDR3 runs 14 residues. This CDR3 is CASSLGLYQETQYF. CDR3 bases read: TGTGCCAGCAGCCTTGGACTATACCAAGAGACG. The full variable domain, with the rest looked up from reference TRBV11-1 and TRBJ2-3, is EAEVAQSPRYKITEKSQAVAFWCDPISGHATLYWYRQILGQGPELLVQFQDESVVDDSQLPKDRFSAERLKGVDSTLKIQPAELGDSAMYLCASSLGLYQETQYFGPGTRLTVL.

Points on this clone: Read data end 3 residues before the CDR3 end; the end is taken from the germline J gene. This chain uses TRBV19 with TRBJ1-5; 9 bases align to TRBD1. After removal of 6 bases from V and 2 bases from J, the junction contained 8 bases not matched to a gene. This CDR3 has 16 amino acids. Germline CDR1 is LNHDA and CDR2 is SQIVND (reference sequence). CDR3 bases read: TGTGCCAGTAGAAACACAGGGGGCGGGGGCAATCAGCCC. Translating it yields CASRNTGGGGNQP. The entire CDR3 protein reads CASRNTGGGGNQPQHF.

Points on this clone: The CDR3 end falls 3 residues outside the read, so it is completed with the germline J gene. The chain employs TRBV30 and TRBJ1-2; D remains ambiguous. Per the germline V gene, CDR1 is GTSNPN and CDR2 is SVGIG (reference sequence). The CDR3 has 17 amino acids. This chain's CDR3 is CAWSPHPSGVLSYDYTF. The CDR3 bases that were read are TGTGCCTGGAGCCCTCATCCTAGCGGAGTCCTCTCCTACGAC.

Comment on this clone: The CDR3 goes on 3 residues after the read ends, and that part is filled in from the germline J gene. The chain has TRBV19 and TRBJ1-2, with D hard to call. Germline V lookup: CDR1 LNHDA, CDR2 SQIVND (reference sequence). This CDR3 is built from 12 residues. The chain's CDR3 is CASRQLQGGYTF. Incomplete CDR3 DNA: TGTGCCAGTAGACAGCTTCAAGGGGGC.

In regard to this clone: The observed sequence ends 3 residues before the CDR3 terminus, with the missing tail filled in from the germline J gene. This chain joins TRBV7-3 and TRBJ1-5; possibly TRBD1 for D (6 bases). The CDR3 sequence is 18 residues long. V lost 0 bases and J lost 2, with 17 bases in between. Germline CDR1 is SGHTA and CDR2 is FQGTGA. This CDR3 is CASSLTFIGQWGNQPQHF. The DNA read from the CDR3 is TGTGCCAGCAGCTTAACTTTCATAGGACAGTGGGGCAATCAGCCC.

About this clone itself: The read comes to an end 3 residues before the CDR3 does, leaving the germline J gene to fill in the end. The V call is TRBV7-4, the J call TRBJ2-7; D may be TRBD2 (5 bases). This CDR3 is 12 amino acids long. Deletions cut 5 bases from V and 4 bases from J, with 9 bases between. Germline V gene sequence: CDR1 SGHVT, CDR2 SQSDAQ. CDR3 amino acids: CASSDGVYEQYF. The CDR3 DNA, read in part, is TGTGCCAGCAGCGACGGGGTTTACGAG.

For this clone: The read terminates 3 residues ahead of where the CDR3 ends, so the germline J gene completes it. The chain combines TRBV7-2 with TRBJ1-2; TRBD1 is a possible D gene (6 bases). This CDR3 is built from 14 residues. CDR1 is SGHTA, CDR2 FQGNSA, per germline. The DNA read from the CDR3 is TGTGCCAGCAGCTACAGGGTCGTCTCCTACGAC. This codes for CASSYRVVSYD. In full, the CDR3 reads CASSYRVVSYDYTF. Full variable domain (remainder filled in from reference TRBV7-2 and TRBJ1-2): GAGVSQSPSNKVTEKGKDVELRCDPISGHTALYWYRQSLGQGLEFLIYFQGNSAPDKSGLPSDRFSAERTGGSVSTLTIQRTQQEDSAVYLCASSYRVVSYDYTFGSGTRLTVV.

Remarks on this clone: Read coverage stops 3 residues before the CDR3 terminus; the germline J gene supplies the remainder. The chain couples TRBV4-2 to TRBJ2-7; D possibly corresponds to TRBD1 (5 bases). Trimming shortened V by 0 bases and J by 3 bases, and 15 bases separated the two germline ends. The germline V gene has CDR1 LGHNA and CDR2 YNFKEQ. The CDR3 length is 16 residues. The sequenced part of the CDR3 DNA is TGTGCCAGCAGCCAAGAGGTGGGGCCGGTCTACTACGAG. Translating gives CASSQEVGPVYYE. The CDR3 in its entirety is CASSQEVGPVYYEQYF.

Concerning this clone: The CDR3 end lies 3 residues beyond the end of the read and is filled in from the germline J gene. The rearrangement uses TRBV5-4 and TRBJ2-5; 8 positions match TRBD2. This CDR3 spans 16 amino acids. The trim removed 3 bases at V and 3 bases at J, leaving 10 bases unmatched. Per germline, CDR1 SGHNT and CDR2 YYREEE (reference sequence). Incomplete CDR3 DNA: TGTGCCAGCAGCTCCAGTCTAGCGGGTTCAAAAGAGACC. It encodes CASSSSLAGSKET. The whole CDR3 sequence reads CASSSSLAGSKETQYF.

Notes on this clone: The CDR3 end lies 3 residues beyond the end of the read and is filled in from the germline J gene. The chain recombines TRBV6-2 or TRBV6-3 with TRBJ1-1, with a weak D call TRBD1 (5 bases). From germline, CDR1 is MNHEY and CDR2 SVGEGT. Trimming cost V 6 bases and J 4 bases, with 15 bases left between them. The CDR3 loop spans 14 amino acids. CDR3 amino acids: CASSVLGGSTEAFF. CDR3 DNA, as far as it was read: TGTGCCAGCAGCGTCCTGGGGGGGAGCACTGAA.

To note about this clone: The read ends 3 residues before the CDR3 terminus; that terminus is restored from the germline J gene. The chain couples TRBV4-1 to TRBJ2-7; D is unclear. Germline lookup yields CDR1 MGHRA and CDR2 YSYEKL. CDR3 length: 11 residues. Trimming took 3 bases from V and 4 from J, leaving 4 bases between them. CDR3 loop: CASSHHYEQYF. CDR3 DNA, as far as it was read: TGCGCCAGCAGCCACCATTACGAG.

The CDR3 region is CASSNGVGSPLFF. CDR3 DNA, as far as it was read: TGTGCCAGTAGTAACGGGGTTGGTTCACCA. The V gene is TRBV19, the J gene TRBJ1-4, with D uncertain. The CDR3 end lies 3 residues beyond the end of the read and is filled in from the germline J gene. The CDR3 has 13 residues. Germline CDR1 and CDR2: LNHDA and SQIVND (reference sequence).

To note about this clone: The read comes to an end 3 residues before the CDR3 does, leaving the germline J gene to fill in the end. V is TRBV30 and J is TRBJ2-7; TRBD2 matches at 9 bases. CDR1 and CDR2 from the germline V gene are GTSNPN and SVGIG (reference sequence). J lost 2 bases, V lost 0 bases, and 5 bases had no gene match. CDR3 length: 15 amino acids. CDR3 DNA, as far as it was read: TGTGCCTGGAGTGTATGGCCTAGCGGGGCCTACGAG. The encoded protein is CAWSVWPSGAYE. The entire CDR3 sequence reads CAWSVWPSGAYEQYF. Using reference TRBV30 and TRBJ2-7 for the parts outside the CDR3, the full variable domain is SQTIHQWPATLVQPVGSPLSLECTVEGTSNPNLYWYRQAAGRGLQLLFYSVGIGQISSEVPQNLSASRPQDRQFILSSKKLLLSDSGFYLCAWSVWPSGAYEQYFGPGTRLTVT.

Notes on this clone: From the germline J gene comes the end of the CDR3, since the read stops 3 residues before it. The gene calls are TRBV2 and TRBJ1-2, with D hard to call. V was pared by 6 bases and J by 5 bases, with 16 bases between. Germline CDR1 is SNHLY and CDR2 is FYNNEI. The CDR3 spans 14 residues. The DNA read from the CDR3 is TGTGCCAGCAGCTTCCTTGCGGGGAGGTATGGC. It codes for CASSFLAGRYG. In full, the CDR3 reads CASSFLAGRYGYTF.

The CDR3 region is CASRWGDPYNEQFF. The CDR3 DNA, read in part, is TGTGCCAGCAGGTGGGGGGACCCCTACAATGAG. The chain carries TRBV6-2 or TRBV6-3 and TRBJ2-1; D is possibly TRBD2 (6 bases). Read coverage stops 3 residues before the CDR3 terminus; the germline J gene supplies the remainder. Germline CDR1 reads MNHEY; CDR2 reads SVGEGT. The CDR3 runs to 14 residues. The germline V and J ends were trimmed by 6 bases and 2 bases, with 11 bases remaining between them.

Details on this clone: Sequencing ends 3 residues short of the CDR3 end; the germline J gene provides the rest. The chain carries TRBV19 and TRBJ1-3, with D possibly matching TRBD1 (6 bases). V gave up 7 bases and J gave up 4 bases, with 14 bases separating them. The germline V gene has CDR1 LNHDA and CDR2 SQIVND (reference sequence). The CDR3 is 14 residues long. The CDR3 protein is CASTLTGSGNTIYF. Partial CDR3 DNA: TGTGCCAGTACCCTTACAGGGTCCGGAAACACC.

As regards this clone: The read ends 3 residues before the CDR3 terminus; that terminus is restored from the germline J gene. V usage is TRBV19 and J usage is TRBJ2-3, with D unresolved. Germline V lookup: CDR1 LNHDA, CDR2 SQIVND (reference sequence). The CDR3 sequence is 14 residues long. CDR3 DNA (partial): TGTGCCAGCCGAATCGCAAATAGCAATCAGCCG. It encodes CASRIANSNQP. The complete CDR3 protein is CASRIANSNQPQYF.

A word on this clone: Read sequence stops 3 residues before the CDR3 end, and the germline J gene provides the missing end. This rearrangement joins TRBV20-1 to TRBJ2-1, with 11 bases that match TRBD2. The CDR3 covers 15 residues. Germline values: CDR1 DFQATT, CDR2 SNEGSKA (reference sequence). Losses at the gene ends were 6 bases for V and 4 bases for J; bases not matched to a gene: 8. CDR3 residues: CSATGTSGYYNEQFF. Partial CDR3 DNA: TGCAGTGCCACTGGGACTAGCGGTTATTACAATGAG.